This TCR beta chain stems from a study of blood T cell repertoires in COVID-19. This CDR3 has 19 amino acids. The germline V gene encodes CDR1 LNHDA and CDR2 SQIVND (reference sequence). Trimming at V came to 3 bases and at J to 2 bases, leaving 10 bases not matched to a gene. Per the original data handling: Amplification of reference gene primers provided the estimated nucleated cell counts. The assay was immunoSEQ multiplex PCR, and TCRdb's table has in-frame clones only and misses some. That table supplies the V and J calls and clone size; D and trimming were determined from the DNA. The sample shows roughly 41,000 clones, around 85% of them seen only once.

The rearrangement joins TRBV19 to TRBJ2-3, with TRBD2 matching 14 bases. The receptor was derived from a man aged 50-60 years with active COVID-19. Material for sequencing was peripheral blood. The CDR3 spells CASSIPGTSGGPLTDTQYF. The CDR3 coding sequence is TGTGCCAGTAGTATCCCCGGGACTAGCGGGGGCCCCCTCACAGATACGCAGTATTTT.